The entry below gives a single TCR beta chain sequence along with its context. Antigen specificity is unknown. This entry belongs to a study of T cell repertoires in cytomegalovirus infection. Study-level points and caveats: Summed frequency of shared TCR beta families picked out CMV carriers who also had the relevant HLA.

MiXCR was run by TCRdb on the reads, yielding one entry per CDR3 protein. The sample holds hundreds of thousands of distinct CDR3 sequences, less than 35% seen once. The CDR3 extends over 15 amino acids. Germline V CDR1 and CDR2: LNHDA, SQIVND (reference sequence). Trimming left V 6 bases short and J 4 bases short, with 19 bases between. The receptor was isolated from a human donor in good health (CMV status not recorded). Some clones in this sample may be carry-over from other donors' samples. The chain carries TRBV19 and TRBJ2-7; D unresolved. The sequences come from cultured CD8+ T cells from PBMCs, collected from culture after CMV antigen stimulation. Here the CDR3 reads CASRLSGRTSYEQYF. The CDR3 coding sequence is TGTGCCAGTAGACTTTCCGGACGGACGTCATACGAGCAGTACTTC.